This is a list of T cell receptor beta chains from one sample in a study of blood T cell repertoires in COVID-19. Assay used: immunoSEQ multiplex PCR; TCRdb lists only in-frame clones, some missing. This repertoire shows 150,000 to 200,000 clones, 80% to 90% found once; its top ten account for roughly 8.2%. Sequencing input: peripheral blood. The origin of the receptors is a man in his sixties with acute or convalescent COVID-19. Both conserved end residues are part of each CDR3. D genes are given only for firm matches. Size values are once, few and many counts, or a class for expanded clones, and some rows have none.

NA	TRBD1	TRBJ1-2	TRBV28	CASRVQGSYGYTF	TGTGCCAGCAGAGTACAGGGGTCCTATGGCTACACCTTC
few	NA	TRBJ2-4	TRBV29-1	CSVVSPSAKNIQYF	TGCAGCGTTGTCTCCCCGTCAGCCAAAAACATTCAGTACTTC
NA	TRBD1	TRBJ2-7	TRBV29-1	CSVRIRQGTYEQYF	TGCAGCGTCCGAATCCGACAGGGCACCTACGAGCAGTACTTC
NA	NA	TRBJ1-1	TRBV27	CASSLGRGDTNTEAFF	TGTGCCAGCAGTTTAGGCAGGGGCGACACAAACACTGAAGCTTTCTTT
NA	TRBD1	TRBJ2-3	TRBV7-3	CASSRGQMDTQYF	TGTGCCAGCAGCAGGGGACAGATGGATACGCAGTATTTT
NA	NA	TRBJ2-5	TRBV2	CASSEIGGAAYQETQYF	TGTGCCAGCAGTGAAATCGGAGGGGCGGCGTACCAAGAGACCCAGTACTTC
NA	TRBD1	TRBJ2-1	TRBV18	CASSLGQVSYNEQFF	TGTGCCAGCTCACTGGGACAGGTCTCCTACAATGAGCAGTTCTTC
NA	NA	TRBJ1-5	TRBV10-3	CAISDSQGYSQPQHF	TGTGCCATCAGTGATAGCCAGGGTTATTCTCAGCCCCAGCATTTT
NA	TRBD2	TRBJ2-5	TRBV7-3	CASSLVAGGYETQYF	TGTGCCAGCAGCTTAGTGGCGGGAGGGTACGAGACCCAGTACTTC
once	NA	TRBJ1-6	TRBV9	CASSPGWDSPLHF	TGTGCCAGCAGCCCAGGGTGGGATTCACCCCTCCACTTT
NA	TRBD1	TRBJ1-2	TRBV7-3	CASSVGQGYGYTF	TGTGCCAGCAGCGTGGGACAGGGGTATGGCTACACCTTC
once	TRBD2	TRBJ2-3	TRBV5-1	CASSPTSYGTDTQYF	TGCGCCAGCAGCCCGACTAGCTACGGCACAGATACGCAGTATTTT
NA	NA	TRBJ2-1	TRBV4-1	CASSQDPQRDEQFF	TGCGCCAGCAGCCAAGATCCCCAGCGCGATGAGCAGTTCTTC
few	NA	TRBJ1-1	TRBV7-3	CASSLRGTRNTEAFF	TGTGCCAGCAGCTTAAGGGGGACTAGGAACACTGAAGCTTTCTTT
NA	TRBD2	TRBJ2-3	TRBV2	CASSGLAGGPDTQYF	TGTGCCAGCAGTGGACTAGCGGGAGGGCCCGATACGCAGTATTTT
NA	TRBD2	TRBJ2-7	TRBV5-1	CASSDSSGSYEQYF	TGCGCCAGCAGCGATTCTAGCGGGAGTTACGAGCAGTACTTC
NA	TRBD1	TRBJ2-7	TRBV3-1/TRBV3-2	CASSTGTGSAEQYF	TGTGCCAGCAGCACCGGGACAGGATCCGCCGAGCAGTACTTC
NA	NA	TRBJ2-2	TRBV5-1	CASSLMGLDTGELFF	TGCGCCAGCAGCTTGATGGGGCTGGACACCGGGGAGCTGTTTTTT
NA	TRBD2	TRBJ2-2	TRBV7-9	CATGLAGVITGELFF	TGTGCCACGGGACTAGCGGGAGTAATCACCGGGGAGCTGTTTTTT
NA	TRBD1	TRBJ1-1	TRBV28	CASSFQGGYTEAFF	TGTGCCAGCAGTTTTCAGGGGGGATACACTGAAGCTTTCTTT
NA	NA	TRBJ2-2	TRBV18	CASSPTGRGTGELFF	TGTGCCAGCTCACCAACCGGGAGAGGGACCGGGGAGCTGTTTTTT
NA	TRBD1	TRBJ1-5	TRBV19	CASSIEARRTGFNQPQHF	TGTGCCAGTAGTATAGAGGCCCGCCGGACAGGCTTCAATCAGCCCCAGCATTTT
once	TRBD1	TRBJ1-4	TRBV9	CASSVANGQGGEKLFF	TGTGCCAGCAGCGTAGCGAATGGGCAGGGGGGTGAAAAACTGTTTTTT
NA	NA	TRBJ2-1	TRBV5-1	CASSTRPPGNEQFF	TGCGCCAGCTCGACTAGACCTCCAGGCAATGAGCAGTTCTTC
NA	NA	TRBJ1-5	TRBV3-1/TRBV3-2	CASSQDNGIENQPQHF	TGTGCCAGCAGCCAAGATAACGGGATTGAAAATCAGCCCCAGCATTTT
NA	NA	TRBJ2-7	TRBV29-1	CSVESDEQYF	TGCAGCGTTGAATCGGACGAGCAGTACTTC
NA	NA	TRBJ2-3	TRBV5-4	CASSLGGPDTQYF	TGTGCCAGCAGCTTGGGAGGCCCAGATACGCAGTATTTT
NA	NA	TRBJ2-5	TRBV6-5	CASSYGAGEETQYF	TGTGCCAGCAGTTACGGGGCCGGAGAAGAGACCCAGTACTTC
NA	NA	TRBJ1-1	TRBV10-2	CASCEQGNTEAFF	TGCGCCAGCTGTGAACAGGGGAACACTGAAGCTTTCTTT
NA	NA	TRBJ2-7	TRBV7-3	CASSPQGGPYEQYF	TGTGCCAGCAGCCCCCAGGGGGGCCCCTACGAGCAGTACTTC
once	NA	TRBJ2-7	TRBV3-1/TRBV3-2	CASSQLLREQYF	TGTGCCAGCAGCCAATTACTTCGGGAGCAGTACTTC
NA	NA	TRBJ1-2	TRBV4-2	CASSQDLQGGYTF	TGTGCCAGCAGCCAAGATCTCCAGGGTGGCTACACCTTC
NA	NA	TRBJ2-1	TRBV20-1	CSASDRSYNEQFF	TGCAGTGCTAGTGATAGGAGCTACAATGAGCAGTTCTTC
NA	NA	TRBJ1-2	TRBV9	CASSAVQGTQKWPGYTF	TGTGCCAGCAGCGCCGTCCAGGGTACCCAAAAGTGGCCTGGGTACACCTTC
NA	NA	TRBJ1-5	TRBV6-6	CASSPQGLNNQPQHF	TGTGCCAGCAGTCCACAGGGTCTCAACAATCAGCCCCAGCATTTT
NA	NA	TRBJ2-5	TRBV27	CASSFRGHAKGETQYF	TGTGCCAGCAGTTTCAGGGGCCACGCAAAGGGAGAGACCCAGTACTTC
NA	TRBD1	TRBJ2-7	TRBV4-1	CASSQGDRGSYEQYF	TGCGCCAGCAGCCAGGGTGACAGGGGATCCTACGAGCAGTACTTC
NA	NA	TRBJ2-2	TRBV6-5	CASRPLVNTGELFF	TGTGCCAGCAGACCCCTAGTGAACACCGGGGAGCTGTTTTTT
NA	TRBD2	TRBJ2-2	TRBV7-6	CASSNSGRAGFGELFF	TGTGCCAGCAGCAATAGCGGGAGGGCCGGTTTCGGGGAGCTGTTTTTT
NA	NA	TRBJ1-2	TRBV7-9	CASSFQGTNYGYTF	TGTGCCAGCAGCTTCCAGGGGACAAACTATGGCTACACCTTC